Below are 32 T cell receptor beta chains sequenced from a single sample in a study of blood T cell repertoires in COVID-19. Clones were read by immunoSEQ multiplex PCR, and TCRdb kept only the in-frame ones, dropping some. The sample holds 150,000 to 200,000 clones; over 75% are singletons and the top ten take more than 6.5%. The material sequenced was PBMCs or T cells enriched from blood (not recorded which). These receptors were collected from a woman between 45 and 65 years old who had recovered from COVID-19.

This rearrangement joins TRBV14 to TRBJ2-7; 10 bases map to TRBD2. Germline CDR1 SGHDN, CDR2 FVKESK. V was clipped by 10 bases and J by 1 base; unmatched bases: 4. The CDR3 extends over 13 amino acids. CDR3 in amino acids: CATRTSGSYEQYF. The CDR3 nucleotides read TGTGCCACCCGGACTAGCGGATCCTACGAGCAGTACTTC.

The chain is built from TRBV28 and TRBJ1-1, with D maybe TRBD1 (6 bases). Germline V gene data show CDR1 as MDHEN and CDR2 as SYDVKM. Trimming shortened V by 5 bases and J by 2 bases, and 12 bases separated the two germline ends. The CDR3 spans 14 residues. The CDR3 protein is CASSRRGSNTEAFF. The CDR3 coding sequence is TGTGCCAGCAGTCGCAGGGGTAGTAACACTGAAGCTTTCTTT.

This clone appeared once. The CDR3 sequence is CASSLSRDFREQYF. Written as DNA, the CDR3 is TGTGCCAGCAGTTTGTCCAGGGACTTTCGCGAGCAGTACTTC. V and J are TRBV27 and TRBJ2-7; possible D gene TRBD2, 6 bases. The CDR3 totals 14 residues. V shed 3 bases and J shed 6 bases, with 15 bases lying between them. Germline V gene lookup returns CDR1 MNHEY and CDR2 SMNVEV (reference sequence).

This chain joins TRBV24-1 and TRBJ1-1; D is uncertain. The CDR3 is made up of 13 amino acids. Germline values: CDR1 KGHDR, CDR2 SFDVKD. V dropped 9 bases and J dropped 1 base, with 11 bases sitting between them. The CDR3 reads CATVGTGNTEAFF. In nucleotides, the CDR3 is TGTGCCACCGTTGGTACGGGGAACACTGAAGCTTTCTTT.

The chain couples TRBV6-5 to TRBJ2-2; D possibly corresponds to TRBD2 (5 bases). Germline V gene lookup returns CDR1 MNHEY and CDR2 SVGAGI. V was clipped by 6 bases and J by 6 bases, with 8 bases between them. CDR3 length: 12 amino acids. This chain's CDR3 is CASRTRSGELFF. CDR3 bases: TGTGCCAGCAGAACTAGATCCGGGGAGCTGTTTTTT.

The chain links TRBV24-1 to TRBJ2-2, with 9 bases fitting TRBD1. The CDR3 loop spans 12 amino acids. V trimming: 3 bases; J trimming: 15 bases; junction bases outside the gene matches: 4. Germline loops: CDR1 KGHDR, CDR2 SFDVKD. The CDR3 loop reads CATSDGQGRLFF. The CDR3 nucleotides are TGTGCCACCAGTGATGGACAGGGGAGGTTGTTTTTT.

CDR3 sequence reads: CATSRDLGAGSYNEQFF. The CDR3 DNA follows: TGTGCCACCAGCAGAGATCTGGGGGCAGGGTCCTACAATGAGCAGTTCTTC. V is TRBV15 and J is TRBJ2-1, with D maybe TRBD1 (6 bases). The CDR3 extends over 17 amino acids. Germline assignment: CDR1 LNHNV and CDR2 YYDKDF (reference sequence). The V gene lost 0 bases and the J gene lost 1 base, with 13 bases spanning the gap.

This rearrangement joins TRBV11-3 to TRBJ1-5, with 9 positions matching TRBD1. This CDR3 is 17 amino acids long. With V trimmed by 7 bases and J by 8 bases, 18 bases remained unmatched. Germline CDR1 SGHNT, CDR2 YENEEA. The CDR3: CASKELGDRAFLEPQHF. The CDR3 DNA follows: TGTGCCAGCAAAGAATTAGGGGACAGGGCCTTCTTGGAGCCCCAGCATTTT.

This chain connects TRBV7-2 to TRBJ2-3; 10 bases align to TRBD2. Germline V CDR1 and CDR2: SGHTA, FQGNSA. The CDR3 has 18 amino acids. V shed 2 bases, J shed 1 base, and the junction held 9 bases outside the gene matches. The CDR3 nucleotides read TGTGCCAGCAGCTTACGGCTTAGCGGGAGGAGGGGCACAGATACGCAGTATTTT. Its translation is CASSLRLSGRRGTDTQYF.

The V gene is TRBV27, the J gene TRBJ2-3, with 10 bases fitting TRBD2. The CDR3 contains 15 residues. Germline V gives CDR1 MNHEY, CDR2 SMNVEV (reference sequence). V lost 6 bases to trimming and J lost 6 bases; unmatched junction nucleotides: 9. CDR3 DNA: TGTGCCAGCAGCCCGGTACTAGCGGGACCGGATACGCAGTATTTT. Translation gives CASSPVLAGPDTQYF.

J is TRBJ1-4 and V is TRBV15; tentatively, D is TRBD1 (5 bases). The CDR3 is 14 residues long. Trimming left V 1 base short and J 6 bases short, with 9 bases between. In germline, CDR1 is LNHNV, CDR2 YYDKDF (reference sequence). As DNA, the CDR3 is TGTGCCACCAGCAGAGTAGGGACTGATGAAAAACTGTTTTTT. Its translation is CATSRVGTDEKLFF.

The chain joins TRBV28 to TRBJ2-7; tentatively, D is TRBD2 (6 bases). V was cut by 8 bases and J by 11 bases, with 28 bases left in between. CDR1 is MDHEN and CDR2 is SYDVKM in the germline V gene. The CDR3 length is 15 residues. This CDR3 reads CASATPGLLPVLEYF. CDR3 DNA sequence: TGTGCCAGCGCTACGCCGGGACTTCTTCCCGTGTTGGAGTACTTC.

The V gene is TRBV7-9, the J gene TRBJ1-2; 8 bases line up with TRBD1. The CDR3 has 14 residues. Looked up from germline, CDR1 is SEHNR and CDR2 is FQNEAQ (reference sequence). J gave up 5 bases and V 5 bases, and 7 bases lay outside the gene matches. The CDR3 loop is CASSPLTGGYGYTF. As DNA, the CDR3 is TGTGCCAGCAGCCCTCTAACAGGGGGTTATGGCTACACCTTC.

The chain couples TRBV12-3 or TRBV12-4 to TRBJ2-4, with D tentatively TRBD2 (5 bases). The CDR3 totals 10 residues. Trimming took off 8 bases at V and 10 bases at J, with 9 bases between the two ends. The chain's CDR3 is CASSRGIQYF. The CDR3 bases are TGTGCCAGCTCTCGAGGGATTCAGTACTTC.

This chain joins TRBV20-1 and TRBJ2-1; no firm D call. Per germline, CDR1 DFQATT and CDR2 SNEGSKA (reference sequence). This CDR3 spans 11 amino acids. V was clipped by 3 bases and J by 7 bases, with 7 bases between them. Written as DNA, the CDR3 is TGCAGTGCTAGTTCGGTTAATGAGCAGTTCTTC. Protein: CSASSVNEQFF.

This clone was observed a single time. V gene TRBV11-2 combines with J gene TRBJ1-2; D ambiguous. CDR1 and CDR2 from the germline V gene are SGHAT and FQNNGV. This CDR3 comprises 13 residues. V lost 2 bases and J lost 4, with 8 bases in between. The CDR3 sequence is CASSLSHLYGYTF. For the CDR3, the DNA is TGTGCCAGCAGCTTATCACACCTCTATGGCTACACCTTC. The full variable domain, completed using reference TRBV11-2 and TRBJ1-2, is EAGVAQSPRYKIIEKRQSVAFWCNPISGHATLYWYQQILGQGPKLLIQFQNNGVVDDSQLPKDRFSAERLKGVDSTLKIQPAKLEDSAVYLCASSLSHLYGYTFGSGTRLTVV.

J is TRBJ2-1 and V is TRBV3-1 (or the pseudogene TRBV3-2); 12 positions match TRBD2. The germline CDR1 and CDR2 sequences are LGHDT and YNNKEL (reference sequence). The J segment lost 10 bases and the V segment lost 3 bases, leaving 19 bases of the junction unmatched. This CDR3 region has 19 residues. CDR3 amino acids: CASSQFLTPGLAGIGEQFF. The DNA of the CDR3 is TGTGCCAGCAGCCAGTTTTTGACCCCCGGACTAGCGGGAATTGGGGAGCAGTTCTTC.

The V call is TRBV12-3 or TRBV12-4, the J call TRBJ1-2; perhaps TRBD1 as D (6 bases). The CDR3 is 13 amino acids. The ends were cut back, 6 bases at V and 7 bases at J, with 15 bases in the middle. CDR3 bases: TGTGCCAGCAGCCAAGGGGGTTTAAGTGGCTACACCTTC. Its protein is CASSQGGLSGYTF.

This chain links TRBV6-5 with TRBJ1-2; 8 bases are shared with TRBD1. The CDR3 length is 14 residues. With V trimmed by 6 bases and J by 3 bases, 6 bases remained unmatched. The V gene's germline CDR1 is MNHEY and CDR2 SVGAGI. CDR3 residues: CASSSAGGDYGYTF. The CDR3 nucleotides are TGTGCCAGCAGCTCCGCAGGGGGCGACTATGGCTACACCTTC.

CDR3 residues: CASSLGRTPVAYEQYF. CDR3 coding DNA: TGTGCCAGCAGTTTAGGCCGGACACCGGTGGCCTACGAGCAGTACTTC. The J gene is TRBJ2-7, the V gene TRBV28; tentative D call: TRBD1 (5 bases). The germline V gene has CDR1 MDHEN and CDR2 SYDVKM. The V gene lost 2 bases and the J gene lost 2 bases, with 16 bases spanning the gap. This CDR3 has 16 amino acids.

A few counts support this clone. The chain's CDR3 is CASSSLLAPYEQYF. DNA for the CDR3: TGTGCCAGCAGTTCCCTCCTAGCGCCCTACGAGCAGTACTTC. This chain joins TRBV28 and TRBJ2-7; perhaps TRBD2 as D (6 bases). V lost 4 bases and J lost 2, with 12 bases in between. CDR1 and CDR2 from the germline V gene are MDHEN and SYDVKM. This CDR3 has 14 residues.

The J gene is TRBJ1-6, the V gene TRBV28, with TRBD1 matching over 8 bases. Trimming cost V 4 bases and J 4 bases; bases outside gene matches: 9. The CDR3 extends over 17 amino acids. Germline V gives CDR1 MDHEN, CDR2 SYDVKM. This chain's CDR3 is CASSSGTGHRYNSPLHF. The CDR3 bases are TGTGCCAGCAGTTCTGGGACAGGTCACCGTTATAATTCACCCCTCCACTTT.

CDR3 nucleotide sequence: TGTGCCAGCAGTACCTGGACAGGGCCTTATGGCTACACCTTC. Amino acid sequence: CASSTWTGPYGYTF. The chain recombines TRBV6-6 with TRBJ1-2, with 8 nucleotides matching TRBD1. This CDR3 contains 14 residues. With V trimmed by 5 bases and J by 5 bases, 7 bases remained unmatched. In germline, CDR1 is MNHNY, CDR2 SVGAGI (reference sequence).

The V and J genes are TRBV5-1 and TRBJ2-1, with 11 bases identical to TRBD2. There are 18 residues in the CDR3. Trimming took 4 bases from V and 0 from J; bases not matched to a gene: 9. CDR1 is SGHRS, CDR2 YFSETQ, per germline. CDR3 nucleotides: TGCGCCAGCAGCCCCTCCGGGACTAGCGGTCGCTCCTACAATGAGCAGTTCTTC. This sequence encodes CASSPSGTSGRSYNEQFF.

The DNA for the CDR3 is TGTGCCACCAGGGGAGGATTAGCGGGAGGGGTCAATGAGCAGTTCTTC. Encoded protein: CATRGGLAGGVNEQFF. V gene TRBV15 combines with J gene TRBJ2-1; 11 bases match TRBD2. Germline CDR1 LNHNV, CDR2 YYDKDF (reference sequence). CDR3 length: 16 residues. V gave up 6 bases and J gave up 6 bases; unmatched junction bases: 10.

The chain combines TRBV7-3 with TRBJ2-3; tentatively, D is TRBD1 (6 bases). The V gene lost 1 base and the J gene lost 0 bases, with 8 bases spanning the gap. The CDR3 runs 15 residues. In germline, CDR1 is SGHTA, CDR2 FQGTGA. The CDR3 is CASSLRGRSTDTQYF. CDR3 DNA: TGTGCCAGCAGCTTAAGGGGGCGCAGCACAGATACGCAGTATTTT. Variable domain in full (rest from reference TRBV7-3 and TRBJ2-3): GAGVSQTPSNKVTEKGKYVELRCDPISGHTALYWYRQSLGQGPEFLIYFQGTGAADDSGLPNDRFFAVRPEGSVSTLKIQRTERGDSAVYLCASSLRGRSTDTQYFGPGTRLTVL.

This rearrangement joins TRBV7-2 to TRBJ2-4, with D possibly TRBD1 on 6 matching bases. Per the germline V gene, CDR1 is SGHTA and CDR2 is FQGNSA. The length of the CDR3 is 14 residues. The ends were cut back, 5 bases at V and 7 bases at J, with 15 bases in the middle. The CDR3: CASSGAAQGNIQYF. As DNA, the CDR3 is TGTGCCAGCAGCGGAGCCGCGCAGGGGAACATTCAGTACTTC. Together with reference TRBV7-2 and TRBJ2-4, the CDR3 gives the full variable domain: GAGVSQSPSNKVTEKGKDVELRCDPISGHTALYWYRQSLGQGLEFLIYFQGNSAPDKSGLPSDRFSAERTGGSVSTLTIQRTQQEDSAVYLCASSGAAQGNIQYFGAGTRLSVL.

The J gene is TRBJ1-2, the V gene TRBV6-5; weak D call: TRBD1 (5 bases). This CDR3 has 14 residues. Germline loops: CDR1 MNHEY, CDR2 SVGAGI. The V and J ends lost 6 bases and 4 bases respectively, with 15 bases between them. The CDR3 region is CASSRVTGGYGYTF. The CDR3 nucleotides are TGTGCCAGCAGCAGGGTGACGGGGGGCTATGGCTACACCTTC.

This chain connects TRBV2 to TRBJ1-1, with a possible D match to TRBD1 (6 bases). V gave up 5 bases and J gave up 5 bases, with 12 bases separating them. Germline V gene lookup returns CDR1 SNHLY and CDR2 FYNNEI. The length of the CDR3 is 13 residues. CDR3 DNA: TGTGCCAGCAGTATGGGGCAGGGGACTGAAGCTTTCTTT. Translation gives CASSMGQGTEAFF.

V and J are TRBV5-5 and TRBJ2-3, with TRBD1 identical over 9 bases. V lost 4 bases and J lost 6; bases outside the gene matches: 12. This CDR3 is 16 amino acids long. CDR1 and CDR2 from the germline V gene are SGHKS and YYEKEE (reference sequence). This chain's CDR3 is CASSTTGGLTRDTQYF. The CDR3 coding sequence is TGTGCCAGCAGCACTACAGGGGGCCTCACGAGGGATACGCAGTATTTT.

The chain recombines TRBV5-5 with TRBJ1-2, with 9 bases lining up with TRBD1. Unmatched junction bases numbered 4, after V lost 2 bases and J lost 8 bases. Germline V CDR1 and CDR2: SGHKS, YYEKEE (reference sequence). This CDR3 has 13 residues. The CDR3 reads CASSFGQGYGYTF. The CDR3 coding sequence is TGTGCCAGCAGCTTCGGACAGGGGTACGGCTACACCTTC.

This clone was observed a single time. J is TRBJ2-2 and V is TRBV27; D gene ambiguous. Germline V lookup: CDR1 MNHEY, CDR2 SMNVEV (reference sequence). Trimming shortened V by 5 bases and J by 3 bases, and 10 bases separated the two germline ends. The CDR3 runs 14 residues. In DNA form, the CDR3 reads TGTGCCAGCAGTCCCTATAGTGACACCGGGGAGCTGTTTTTT. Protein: CASSPYSDTGELFF.